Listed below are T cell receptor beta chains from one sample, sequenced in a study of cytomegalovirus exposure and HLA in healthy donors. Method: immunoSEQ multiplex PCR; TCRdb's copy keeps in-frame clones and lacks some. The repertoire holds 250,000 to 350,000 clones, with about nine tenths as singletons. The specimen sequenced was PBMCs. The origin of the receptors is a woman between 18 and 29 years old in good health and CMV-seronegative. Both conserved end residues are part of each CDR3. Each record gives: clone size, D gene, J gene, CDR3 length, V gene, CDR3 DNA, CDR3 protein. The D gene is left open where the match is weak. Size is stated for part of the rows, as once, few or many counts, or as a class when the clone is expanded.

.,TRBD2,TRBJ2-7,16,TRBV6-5,TGTGCCAGCAGTTACTCGGGTGGGGGGGACCCCTACGAGCAGTACTTC,CASSYSGGGDPYEQYF
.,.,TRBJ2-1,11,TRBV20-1,TGCAGTGCGAATAATAGGGGCGAGCAGTTCTTC,CSANNRGEQFF
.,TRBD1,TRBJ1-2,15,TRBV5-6,TGTGCCAGCAGCCCGCCGGGACAGGGTTATTATGGCTACACCTTC,CASSPPGQGYYGYTF
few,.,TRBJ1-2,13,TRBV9,TGTGCCAGCAGCGTAGACAGGGACTATGGCTACACCTTC,CASSVDRDYGYTF
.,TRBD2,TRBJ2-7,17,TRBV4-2,TGTGCCAGCAGCCAAGGTCCCCTAGCGGGAGAAAACCACGAGCAGTACTTC,CASSQGPLAGENHEQYF
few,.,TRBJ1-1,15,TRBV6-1,TGTGCCAGCAGTGAAGGGAGGGTCATGAACACTGAAGCTTTCTTT,CASSEGRVMNTEAFF
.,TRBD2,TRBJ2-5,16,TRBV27,TGTGCCAGCAGTTTATGGGGCGGGAGGGCCGGAGAGACCCAGTACTTC,CASSLWGGRAGETQYF
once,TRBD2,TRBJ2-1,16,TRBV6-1,TGTGCCAGCAGTGGTTTAGCGGGAGGCATGATCAATGAGCAGTTCTTC,CASSGLAGGMINEQFF
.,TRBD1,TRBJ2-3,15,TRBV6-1,TGTGCCAGCAGTGTAACAGGGGACCACACAGATACGCAGTATTTT,CASSVTGDHTDTQYF
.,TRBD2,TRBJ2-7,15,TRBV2,TGTGCCAGCAGATGGATGGAGACTAGCGGTATCGAGCAGTACTTC,CASRWMETSGIEQYF
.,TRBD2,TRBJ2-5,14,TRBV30,TGTGCCTGGAGTCGGGGGGGAGGGCAAGAGACCCAGTACTTC,CAWSRGGGQETQYF
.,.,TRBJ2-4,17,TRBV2,TGTGCCAGCACCCTAAACAGGGAATTGCTAGCCAAAAACATTCAGTACTTC,CASTLNRELLAKNIQYF
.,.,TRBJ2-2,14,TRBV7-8,TGTGCCAGCAGCTTAAGCCTCAACACCGGGGAGCTGTTTTTT,CASSLSLNTGELFF
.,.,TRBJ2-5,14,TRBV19,TGTGCCAGTAGCCCCCCAGAGGACAGCGGACCCCAGTACTTC,CASSPPEDSGPQYF
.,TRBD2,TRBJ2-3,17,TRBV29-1,TGCAGCGTTGACGGGCTAGCGGGAGGAGGCCGCACAGATACGCAGTATTTT,CSVDGLAGGGRTDTQYF
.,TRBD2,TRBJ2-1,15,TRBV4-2,TGTGCCAGCAGCCCGACTAGCGGGGTTACGGATGAGCAGTTCTTC,CASSPTSGVTDEQFF
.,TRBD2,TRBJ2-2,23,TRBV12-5,TGTGCTAGTGGTTTGATGACGACGCGTGCTTTAGCGGGAGATTGGGGCGGCACCGGGGAGCTGTTTTTT,CASGLMTTRALAGDWGGTGELFF